This T cell receptor beta chain emerged from a study of neurological immune-mediated disorders. In this sample, this clonotype turned up many times. Every sequencing run gave over 200 million TCR-beta sequences, taken from 15-18 subjects. TCRdb analysed the 5' RACE reads with MiXCR anew, one entry per CDR3 protein. In the table there are 40,000 or so distinct CDR3 sequences, roughly 7% of which are singletons. The V gene end was trimmed by 5 bases and the J gene end by 2 bases; junction bases not matched to a gene: 6. The length of the CDR3 is 14 residues. The V gene's germline CDR1 is SGHAT and CDR2 FQNNGV.

The receptor was derived from a woman in her 40s in good health. This chain links TRBV11-2 with TRBJ2-7, with TRBD1 matching 7 bases. Sequencing input: PBMCs. CDR3 DNA: TGTGCCAGCAGCACTTATACAGGGGCCTACGAGCAGTACGTC. This encodes CASSTYTGAYEQYV.